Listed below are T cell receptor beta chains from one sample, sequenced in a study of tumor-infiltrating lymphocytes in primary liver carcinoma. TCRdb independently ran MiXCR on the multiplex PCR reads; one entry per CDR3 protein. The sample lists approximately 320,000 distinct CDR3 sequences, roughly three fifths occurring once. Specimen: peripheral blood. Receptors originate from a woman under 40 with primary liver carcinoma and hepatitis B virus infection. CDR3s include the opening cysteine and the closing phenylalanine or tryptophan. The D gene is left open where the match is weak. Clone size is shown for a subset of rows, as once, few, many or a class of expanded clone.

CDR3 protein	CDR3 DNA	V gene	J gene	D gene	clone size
CARSETSQGNYGYTF	TGTGCCAGAAGTGAGACCTCACAGGGGAACTATGGCTACACCTTC	TRBV2	TRBJ1-2	TRBD1	.
CASSLDRATSYNEQFF	TGTGCCAGCTCACTAGACAGGGCGACATCCTACAATGAGCAGTTCTTC	TRBV18	TRBJ2-1	TRBD1	.
CASSPPGQPYEQYF	TGTGCCAGCAGCCCCCCGGGACAACCCTACGAGCAGTACTTC	TRBV28	TRBJ2-7	.	.
CASSSWTSQGTQYF	TGTGCCAGCAGCTCCTGGACTAGTCAAGGGACTCAGTACTTC	TRBV11-2	TRBJ2-5	TRBD2	.
CSVEPNRGLGNQPQHF	TGCAGCGTTGAGCCAAACAGGGGGCTCGGCAATCAGCCCCAGCATTTT	TRBV29-1	TRBJ1-5	TRBD1	many
CVGGKIQETQYF	TGTGTCGGGGGGAAGATCCAAGAGACCCAGTACTTC	TRBV21-1	TRBJ2-5	.	.
CSGDGDYTF	TGCAGCGGTGACGGAGACTACACCTTC	TRBV29-1	TRBJ1-2	.	few
CASRRGNQPQHF	TGTGCCAGCAGGCGGGGCAATCAGCCCCAGCATTTT	TRBV6-1	TRBJ1-5	.	few
CASSLRTEGTAFF	TGTGCCAGCAGCCTAAGGACTGAGGGAACAGCTTTCTTT	TRBV5-5	TRBJ1-1	.	few
CASSRPITDTQYF	TGTGCCAGCAGTCGTCCTATAACAGATACGCAGTATTTT	TRBV12-3/TRBV12-4	TRBJ2-3	.	.
CVSSSAVGAASTDMQYF	TGTGTCAGCAGTTCCGCGGTGGGAGCGGCCAGCACAGATATGCAGTATTTT	TRBV12-3/TRBV12-4	TRBJ2-3	.	.
CASSQGSSSEQFF	TGTGCCAGCAGCCAAGGGTCGTCAAGTGAGCAGTTCTTC	TRBV7-3	TRBJ2-1	.	.
CASSAVLEFYGYTF	TGCGCCAGCAGCGCTGTGTTGGAGTTCTACGGCTACACCTTC	TRBV4-3	TRBJ1-2	.	.
CASSLVGGLDEQYF	TGTGCCAGTAGCTTAGTGGGGGGGCTTGACGAGCAGTACTTC	TRBV11-2	TRBJ2-7	.	.
CSGALRNSYNEQFF	TGCAGCGGTGCGCTCCGTAACTCCTACAATGAGCAGTTCTTC	TRBV29-1	TRBJ2-1	.	.
CASSGGRNIQYF	TGTGCCAGCAGTGGGGGAAGGAACATTCAGTACTTC	TRBV6-2/TRBV6-3	TRBJ2-4	.	many
CASSPNAGTGADTEAFF	TGTGCCAGCAGCCCCAACGCCGGGACAGGGGCAGACACTGAAGCTTTCTTT	TRBV11-2	TRBJ1-1	TRBD1	many
CASSPGQTSGANVLTF	TGTGCCAGCAGCCCGGGACAAACGTCCGGGGCCAACGTCCTGACTTTC	TRBV6-2/TRBV6-3	TRBJ2-6	.	.
CASSLRVGGGGGEQFF	TGTGCCAGCAGCTTACGAGTCGGCGGGGGGGGGGGTGAGCAGTTCTTC	TRBV7-9	TRBJ2-1	TRBD2	.
CASSPQTLGSWTDMQYF	TGTGCCAGTAGTCCGCAAACTCTAGGCAGCTGGACGGATATGCAGTATTTT	TRBV12-3/TRBV12-4	TRBJ2-3	.	.
CASSYPKADGSNQPQHF	TGTGCCAGCAGTTACCCGAAGGCGGACGGGAGCAATCAGCCCCAGCATTTT	TRBV6-6	TRBJ1-5	.	.
CAGSFWTSGQYF	TGTGCCGGCAGTTTTTGGACCAGTGGCCAGTACTTC	TRBV6-2/TRBV6-3	TRBJ2-5	.	.
CASSISGVEETQYF	TGTGCCAGCAGCATTAGCGGAGTTGAGGAGACCCAGTACTTC	TRBV5-6	TRBJ2-5	.	few
CANENAEAFF	TGTGCCAACGAGAATGCTGAAGCTTTCTTT	TRBV6-7	TRBJ1-1	.	.
CASSSRAGESYEQYF	TGTGCCAGCAGCTCAAGAGCGGGAGAGTCCTACGAGCAGTACTTC	TRBV7-8	TRBJ2-7	TRBD2	few
CASSQWVGDYEQYF	TGCGCCAGCAGCCAATGGGTGGGGGACTACGAGCAGTACTTC	TRBV4-3	TRBJ2-7	.	few
CASSLSELASQYF	TGTGCCAGCAGCTTAAGTGAGCTAGCGTCGCAGTACTTC	TRBV11-2	TRBJ2-7	.	.
CASSALGQSSEAFF	TGTGCCAGTAGTGCTTTGGGACAGAGTAGTGAAGCTTTCTTT	TRBV6-1	TRBJ1-1	TRBD1	.
CASSLVMGEKTQYF	TGTGCCAGCAGCTTAGTCATGGGGGAGAAGACCCAGTACTTC	TRBV7-9	TRBJ2-5	.	few
CASSVVTGRIYEHYF	TGTGCCAGCAGCGTAGTGACAGGGAGAATCTACGAGCACTACTTC	TRBV11-1	TRBJ2-7	TRBD1	.
CASSSTIKSQPQHF	TGTGCCAGCAGTTCGACAATTAAGTCTCAGCCCCAGCATTTT	TRBV28	TRBJ1-5	.	.
CASSPKDDLGKPFF	TGTGCCAGCAGCCCAAAGGACGACTTGGGGAAACCGTTTTTT	TRBV7-9	TRBJ1-4	.	.
CASSSRDKGNQPQHF	TGTGCCAGCAGCAGCCGGGACAAGGGAAATCAGCCCCAGCATTTT	TRBV12-3/TRBV12-4	TRBJ1-5	.	.
CASGLLDRPALNEQFF	TGTGCTAGTGGTTTGTTGGACAGGCCCGCCCTCAATGAGCAGTTCTTC	TRBV12-5	TRBJ2-1	TRBD1	.
CASRFRFPNQPQHF	TGTGCCAGCAGATTCCGGTTCCCCAATCAGCCCCAGCATTTT	TRBV12-3/TRBV12-4	TRBJ1-5	.	.
CASSSIYGQYF	TGTGCCAGTAGCTCCATCTACGGGCAGTACTTC	TRBV11-2	TRBJ2-7	.	.
CASSLLAGGPGEQFF	TGTGCCAGCAGCTTACTAGCGGGAGGGCCGGGTGAGCAGTTCTTC	TRBV7-3	TRBJ2-1	TRBD2	.
CANSGARAGRQPQHF	TGTGCCAACAGCGGGGCTAGGGCAGGGCGACAGCCCCAGCATTTT	TRBV6-1	TRBJ1-5	.	.
CASSSKGTSGMHEQFF	TGTGCCAGCAGCTCGAAAGGGACTAGCGGGATGCATGAGCAGTTCTTC	TRBV7-9	TRBJ2-1	TRBD2	.
CASSEAPGLNTEVFF	TGTGCCAGCAGTGAAGCGCCAGGGCTGAACACTGAAGTTTTCTTT	TRBV6-1	TRBJ1-1	.	.
CASSRNGAYEQYF	TGTGCCAGCAGTCGGAACGGAGCCTACGAGCAGTACTTC	TRBV6-1	TRBJ2-7	.	.
CSVDGGGSTEAFF	TGCAGCGTTGACGGTGGGGGCTCCACTGAAGCTTTCTTT	TRBV29-1	TRBJ1-1	.	many
CASTTVSLPYNEQFF	TGTGCCAGCACCACCGTTTCCCTCCCCTACAATGAGCAGTTCTTC	TRBV7-8	TRBJ2-1	.	.
CASSYAQGVNEQYF	TGTGCCAGCAGCTACGCCCAGGGGGTCAACGAGCAGTACTTC	TRBV12-3/TRBV12-4	TRBJ2-7	TRBD1	many
CASSPGGVTGTSGDIYYQETQYF	TGTGCCAGCAGCCCCGGAGGGGTTACCGGGACTAGCGGGGACATCTATTACCAAGAGACCCAGTACTTC	TRBV4-2	TRBJ2-5	TRBD2	.
CASIGESGSRYEQYF	TGTGCCAGCATAGGGGAAAGCGGGTCCCGCTACGAGCAGTACTTC	TRBV6-5	TRBJ2-7	.	many
CASSYSTRGRDEQFF	TGTGCCAGCAGTTACTCGACCAGGGGGCGGGATGAGCAGTTCTTC	TRBV6-6	TRBJ2-1	TRBD1	.
CAGKGRNYQPQHF	TGTGCCGGCAAAGGACGGAACTATCAGCCCCAGCATTTT	TRBV2	TRBJ1-5	.	.
CASSSNVYEQYF	TGTGCCAGCAGCTCTAACGTCTACGAGCAGTACTTC	TRBV11-2	TRBJ2-7	.	.
CASSLGVGSSYNEQFF	TGTGCCAGCAGCTTAGGCGTAGGGAGCTCCTACAATGAGCAGTTCTTC	TRBV11-2	TRBJ2-1	.	medium-sized
CASSSDRATDGYTF	TGTGCCAGCAGTAGTGACAGAGCTACAGATGGCTACACCTTC	TRBV28	TRBJ1-2	.	.
CASSLQGNSYEQYF	TGTGCCAGCAGTTTACAGGGAAACTCCTACGAGCAGTACTTC	TRBV28	TRBJ2-7	.	.
CASRDRGWADTQYF	TGTGCCAGCAGGGACCGTGGGTGGGCCGATACGCAGTATTTT	TRBV6-1	TRBJ2-3	.	.
CASNPISTGELFF	TGTGCCAGCAACCCCATATCCACCGGGGAGCTGTTTTTT	TRBV6-6	TRBJ2-2	.	.
CASSQQGSGTDTQYF	TGTGCCAGCAGCCAACAGGGGTCTGGCACAGATACGCAGTATTTT	TRBV7-2	TRBJ2-3	TRBD1	.
CASSQVETSYNEQFF	TGTGCCAGCAGCCAAGTTGAGACTAGCTACAATGAGCAGTTCTTC	TRBV4-2	TRBJ2-1	.	many
CGVKTGFYEQYF	TGCGGCGTTAAGACAGGTTTCTACGAGCAATACTTC	TRBV29-1	TRBJ2-7	.	.